This TCR beta chain was recovered during a study of CD8 T cells in ankylosing spondylitis. Whole-study results and caveats: Disease-linked clones reportedly showed significant enrichment in matched ankylosing spondylitis synovial fluid. The study identified a TCR beta motif of several highly homologous variants that appeared characteristic of ankylosing spondylitis blood. Peripheral blood held disease-linked clones only at relatively low frequency, and these were CD8+.

The CDR3 sequence is 14 residues long. Germline V gives CDR1 SGHTA, CDR2 FQGNSA. V was pared by 9 bases and J by 7 bases, with 6 bases of the junction left unmatched. TCR beta libraries were made by quantitative 5'-RACE with molecular barcodes. TCRdb analysed the 5' RACE reads with MiXCR anew, one entry per CDR3 protein. The table lists about 400,000 distinct CDR3 sequences, more than 20% of them singletons. Worth noting for this clonotype: The antigen is not known.

This TCR was recovered from a male donor with ankylosing spondylitis or in good health (not recorded which). This sequence joins TRBV7-2 and TRBJ2-1, with 13 positions matching TRBD2. Input material: blood, either unsorted or a sorted T cell fraction (not recorded which). The CDR3 nucleotides read TGTGCCAGAGTGCCGGGACTAGCGGGGAATGAGCAGTTCTTC. This sequence encodes CARVPGLAGNEQFF.